This is a list of T cell receptor beta chains from one sample in a study of cytomegalovirus exposure and HLA in healthy donors. Clones were sequenced by immunoSEQ multiplex PCR, and TCRdb holds only the in-frame ones, with some missing. This table holds some 200,000 clones, approximately 70% found once. Sample: PBMCs. Every receptor here comes from a middle-aged man in good health and CMV-seropositive. Both conserved end residues are part of each CDR3. The order of the fields is clone size, D gene, J gene, V gene, CDR3 DNA, CDR3 protein. D genes are given only for firm matches. For some rows the clone size is stated as once, few or many, or as a class when expanded; others skip it.

-,TRBD1,TRBJ2-7,TRBV4-1,TGCGCCAGCAGTCCAACAGGGGACGAGCAGTACTTC,CASSPTGDEQYF
-,-,TRBJ1-5,TRBV19,TGTGCCACCTCGGGGAGCAATCAGCCCCAGCATTTT,CATSGSNQPQHF
-,TRBD1,TRBJ1-1,TRBV6-4,TGTGCCAGCCGGGACAGGGCTAACACTGAAGCTTTCTTT,CASRDRANTEAFF
-,TRBD1,TRBJ1-1,TRBV7-8,TGTGCCAGCAGCCCAAGACAGGGTCAGAACACTGAAGCTTTCTTT,CASSPRQGQNTEAFF
-,-,TRBJ2-7,TRBV7-6,TGTGCCAGCAGCTTAGTACCGAGCTCCTACGAGCAGTACTTC,CASSLVPSSYEQYF
-,TRBD2,TRBJ2-1,TRBV13,TGTGCCAGCAGCTTTGAAACGGGGGGGGACAATGAGCAGTTCTTC,CASSFETGGDNEQFF
-,-,TRBJ2-5,TRBV2,TGTGCCAGCAGTTGGGGCAGGGGGGACCAAGAGACCCAGTACTTC,CASSWGRGDQETQYF
-,TRBD1,TRBJ2-2,TRBV4-2,TGTGCCAGCAGCTGGACAGGGGCCGGGGAGCTGTTTTTT,CASSWTGAGELFF
few,-,TRBJ2-1,TRBV5-1,TGCGCCAGCAGCTTCCCAGGCAATGAGCAGTTCTTC,CASSFPGNEQFF
-,TRBD1,TRBJ1-1,TRBV10-1,TGCGCCAGCAGTGAGTCGAGGGGGCGGACTGAAGCTTTCTTT,CASSESRGRTEAFF
-,TRBD1,TRBJ1-2,TRBV5-5,TGTGCCAGTAAACAGGGGATCTATGGCTACACCTTC,CASKQGIYGYTF
-,-,TRBJ1-2,TRBV20-1,TGCAGTGCTAGAGCCAGGCAAGGCTACACCTTC,CSARARQGYTF
-,-,TRBJ2-3,TRBV28,TGTGCCAGCAGTCCCGACAGCTACCGAGATACGCAGTATTTT,CASSPDSYRDTQYF
-,-,TRBJ1-2,TRBV2,TGTGCCAGCAGTGACCTAGGCTATGGCTACACCTTC,CASSDLGYGYTF
-,-,TRBJ2-5,TRBV6-5,TGTGCCAGCAGTTTCGGGGAGACCCAGTACTTC,CASSFGETQYF
-,TRBD1,TRBJ2-1,TRBV5-1,TGCGCCAGCAGCTCGGGCCTCCGGGACAGGCGAAGCTCCTACAATGAGCAGTTCTTC,CASSSGLRDRRSSYNEQFF
-,TRBD1,TRBJ2-3,TRBV9,TGTGCCAGCAGCCCCCACCTTGGGACAGGGGGCGATACGCAGTATTTT,CASSPHLGTGGDTQYF
-,-,TRBJ2-1,TRBV11-3,TGTGCCAGCAGCTTAGGACAACGGTCCTCCTACAATGAGCAGTTCTTC,CASSLGQRSSYNEQFF
-,-,TRBJ1-4,TRBV13,TGTGCCAGCAGCTTAGGAGTGTTGGGGGGAGCAACTAATGAAAAACTGTTTTTT,CASSLGVLGGATNEKLFF
-,-,TRBJ1-5,TRBV2,TGTGCCAGCAGTGAAGCTAGGGGAGGGCGTCAGCCCCAGCATTTT,CASSEARGGRQPQHF
-,TRBD2,TRBJ2-5,TRBV7-3,TGTGCCAGCAGCTTAATAGGCGGGGGGTCTCTGGAGACCCAGTACTTC,CASSLIGGGSLETQYF
-,TRBD1,TRBJ1-2,TRBV5-4,TGTGCCAGCAGCGCGGGACAGGGGGTTGAGTCCGGCTACACCTTC,CASSAGQGVESGYTF
-,-,TRBJ1-4,TRBV28,TGTGCCAGCAGTTCCGGGGGGGAAAATGAAAAACTGTTTTTT,CASSSGGENEKLFF
few,-,TRBJ1-3,TRBV5-6,TGTGCCAGCAGCTTATGGGGGGCTGGAAACACCATATATTTT,CASSLWGAGNTIYF
-,TRBD1,TRBJ2-7,TRBV28,TGTGCCAGCAGTATCGGCCGGGACAGATTCTACGAGCAGTACTTC,CASSIGRDRFYEQYF
-,TRBD1,TRBJ2-5,TRBV19,TGTGCCAGTAGTATGCTTCCGGGACAGGGGCATAGGGAGACCCAGTACTTC,CASSMLPGQGHRETQYF
few,TRBD1,TRBJ2-2,TRBV4-2,TGTGCCAGCAGCCACCGCAGGGGGCCCGGGGAGCTGTTTTTT,CASSHRRGPGELFF
few,TRBD1,TRBJ2-5,TRBV7-9,TGTGCCAGCAGCCGGGACAGGCAAGAGACCCAGTACTTC,CASSRDRQETQYF
once,TRBD2,TRBJ2-3,TRBV13,TGTGCCAGCAGCGGCGCGGAGGCGGGGGGTACAGATACGCAGTATTTT,CASSGAEAGGTDTQYF
once,-,TRBJ2-7,TRBV7-2,TGTGCCAGCAGCTTCACAGGACCCTACGAGCAGTACTTC,CASSFTGPYEQYF
-,TRBD1,TRBJ1-2,TRBV5-8,TGTGCCAGCAGCGCGGACAGGGCCAACTATGGCTACACCTTC,CASSADRANYGYTF
-,-,TRBJ2-2,TRBV10-3,TGTGCCATCAGCACCGAATACCGGGGGGGGGAGCTGTTTTTT,CAISTEYRGGELFF
-,TRBD1,TRBJ1-2,TRBV7-2,TGTGCCAGCAGCCTAACAGGGGCCTATGGCTACACCTTC,CASSLTGAYGYTF
few,-,TRBJ2-3,TRBV7-2,TGTGCCAGCAGCTTAAGTTGGGGGCCCTCAGATACGCAGTATTTT,CASSLSWGPSDTQYF
-,TRBD1,TRBJ1-4,TRBV7-9,TGTTCCAGCAGCCCCCCGGGACAGAATGAAAAACTGTTTTTT,CSSSPPGQNEKLFF
-,-,TRBJ2-2,TRBV6-5,TGTGCCAGCAGTTATCGGGAGAACACCGGGGAGCTGTTTTTT,CASSYRENTGELFF
few,TRBD1,TRBJ1-4,TRBV10-1,TGCGCCAGCAGTGAAGGGACAGGGGGCGGAAAACTGTTTTTT,CASSEGTGGGKLFF
few,TRBD1,TRBJ2-1,TRBV2,TGTGCCACAAAGGACAGGCAAACCTACAATGAGCAGTTCTTC,CATKDRQTYNEQFF
few,-,TRBJ2-7,TRBV29-1,TGCAGCGTTTTCTCTTCCGGCTACGAGCAGTACTTC,CSVFSSGYEQYF
-,TRBD1,TRBJ2-7,TRBV5-1,TGCGCCAGCAACGAAGGACAGGGGGCTTACGAGCAGTACTTC,CASNEGQGAYEQYF
-,-,TRBJ1-5,TRBV30,TGCCCCTCCAAGCCTTATAGCAATCAGCCCCAGCATTTT,CPSKPYSNQPQHF
-,-,TRBJ1-3,TRBV15,TGTGCCACCAGCCCCCGTCTGGCCTCTGGAAACACCATATATTTT,CATSPRLASGNTIYF